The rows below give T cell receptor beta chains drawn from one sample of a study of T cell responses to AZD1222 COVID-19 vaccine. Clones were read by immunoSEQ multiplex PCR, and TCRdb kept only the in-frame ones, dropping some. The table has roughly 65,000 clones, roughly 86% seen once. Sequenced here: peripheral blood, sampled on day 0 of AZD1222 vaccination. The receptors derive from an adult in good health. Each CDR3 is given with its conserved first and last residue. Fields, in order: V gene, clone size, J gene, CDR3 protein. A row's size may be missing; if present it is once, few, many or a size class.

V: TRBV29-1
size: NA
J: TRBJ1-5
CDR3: CSVGWSNQPQHF

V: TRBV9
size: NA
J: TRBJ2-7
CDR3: CASSATGGSAYEQYF

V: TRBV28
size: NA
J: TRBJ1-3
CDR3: CASSFPGEGNTIYF

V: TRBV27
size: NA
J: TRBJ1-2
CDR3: CASSSGVFYGYTF

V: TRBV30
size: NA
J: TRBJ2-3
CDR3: CAWSVRSLTDTQYF

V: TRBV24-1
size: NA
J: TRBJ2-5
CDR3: CATSSGTGVVETQYF

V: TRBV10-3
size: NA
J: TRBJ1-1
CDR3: CAISEVEGAGTEAFF

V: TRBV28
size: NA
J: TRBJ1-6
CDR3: CASSEGGGYSPLHF

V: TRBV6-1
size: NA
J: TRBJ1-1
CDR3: CASSERGSENTEAFF

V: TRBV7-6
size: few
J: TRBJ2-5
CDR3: CASRTLAGPEETQYF

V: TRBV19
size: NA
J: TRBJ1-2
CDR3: CASRAETGRGGYTF

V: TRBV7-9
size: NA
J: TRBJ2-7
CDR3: CASSALAGASHEQYF

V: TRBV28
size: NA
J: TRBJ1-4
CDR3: CASSSVGTNEKLFF

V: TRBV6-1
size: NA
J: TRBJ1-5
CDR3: CASSEVRNQPQHF

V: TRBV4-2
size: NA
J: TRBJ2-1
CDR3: CASSQILFLADNEQFF

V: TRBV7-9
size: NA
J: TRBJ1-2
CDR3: CASSLGQGGGYTF

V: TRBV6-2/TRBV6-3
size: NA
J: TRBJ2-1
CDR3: CASSLVAGGNEQFF

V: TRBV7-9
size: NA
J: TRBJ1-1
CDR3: CASREGPTEAFF

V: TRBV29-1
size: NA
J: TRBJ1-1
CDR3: CSVEDPGKLNTEAFF

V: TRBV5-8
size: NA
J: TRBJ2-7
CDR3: CASSRSTYEQYF

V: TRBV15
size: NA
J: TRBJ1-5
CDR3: CATSDRDQPQHF

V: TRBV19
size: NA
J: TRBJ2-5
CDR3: CASSLTSGQETQYF

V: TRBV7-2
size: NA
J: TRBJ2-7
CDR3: CASSRRLAGAYEQYF

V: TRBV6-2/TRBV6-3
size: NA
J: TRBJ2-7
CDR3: CASSYSAGEQYF

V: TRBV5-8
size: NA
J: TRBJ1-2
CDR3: CASSPSPGYGYTF

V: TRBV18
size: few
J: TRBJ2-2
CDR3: CASSPGVAGATGELFF

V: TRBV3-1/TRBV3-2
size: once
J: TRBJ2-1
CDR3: CASSQEGPWQGEYNEQFF

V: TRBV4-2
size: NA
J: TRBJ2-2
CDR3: CASSGKFLTGELFF

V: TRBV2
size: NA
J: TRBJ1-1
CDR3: CASSRGTGESAFF

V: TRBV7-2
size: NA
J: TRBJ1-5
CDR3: CASSPPNMGQPQHF

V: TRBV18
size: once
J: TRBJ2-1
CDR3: CASSRGLAEYNEQFF

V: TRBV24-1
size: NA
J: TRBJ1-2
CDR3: CATSDVDRVYGYTF

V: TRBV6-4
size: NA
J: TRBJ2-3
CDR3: CASSPTGESDTQYF

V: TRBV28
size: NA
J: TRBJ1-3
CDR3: CASSRPRQSGNTIYF